This TCR beta chain comes out of a study of shared clonotypes between healthy human individuals. The wider study: CD8 memory received one plate per donor, CD8 naive two, CD4 memory three and CD4 naive three.

Replicate PCRs from sorted subsets contained around 200 ng DNA, which is 30,000 to 35,000 T cell genomes. Only in-frame clones appear in the TCRdb table, and some are missing; sequencing was by immunoSEQ multiplex PCR. Here the sample spans roughly 2.6 million clones, 85% to 95% being singletons. The CDR3 extends over 15 amino acids. Germline V gene data show CDR1 as SGHRS and CDR2 as YFSETQ. V gave up 3 bases and J gave up 3 bases; unmatched junction bases: 0. As to this clone: What it binds is unknown.

Study outcomes and limitations: A reduction in generation probabilities was seen for non-shared clonotypes relative to those shared by all four donors. Estimated richness was generally greater in naive than memory subsets.

The chain employs TRBV5-1 and TRBJ2-1; TRBD2 matches 13 bases. The receptor comes from a man in his late teens or twenties in good health. Sample: naive CD4+ T cells sorted from blood. Subset defined: CD45RA+ positively selected. CDR3 coding DNA: TGCGCCAGCAGCTGGACTAGCGGGGGCTACAATGAGCAGTTCTTC. Its translation is CASSWTSGGYNEQFF. The complete variable domain, with remaining parts taken from reference TRBV5-1 and TRBJ2-1, reads KAGVTQTPRYLIKTRGQQVTLSCSPISGHRSVSWYQQTPGQGLQFLFEYFSETQRNKGNFPGRFSGRQFSNSRSEMNVSTLELGDSALYLCASSWTSGGYNEQFFGPGTRLTVL.